Included here is one T cell receptor (beta chain) sequence, with context. This clone is categorized as hyperexpanded (1% or more). What antigen it recognizes has not been identified. Per-base qualities were not stored, and no clone one base away is much larger. This record belongs to a study of T cell changes during pregnancy in multiple sclerosis (dated by TCRdb to about 2019). For the study in its entirety: The study looked at changes in the T cell repertoire across pregnancy in women with multiple sclerosis.

Libraries were made using the immunoSEQ multiplex PCR assay. The clones in this table, taken by TCRdb from immuneACCESS, are in-frame only. Not every clone is retained; where verified, under half of the shortfall comes from an unresolved V gene, and the cause of the rest is unknown. Counted in this sample were approximately 34,000 clones; over 75% of them appeared once. The ten largest clones take up around 12% of the sample. The CDR3 holds 11 amino acids from the cysteine to the phenylalanine. Only the CDR3 DNA is retained, 33 bases long and in frame from the first base. V lost 3 bases and J lost 7 bases; the stretch between them is 9 bases long. From a lookup of the germline V gene, CDR1 and CDR2 are SQVTM and ANQGSEA.

This chain is built from TRBV29-1 and TRBJ1-1; the D gene is not confidently resolved. Sequenced material: CD8+ T cells from peripheral blood mononuclear cells, taken in the first trimester of pregnancy. This TCR was recovered from a female donor with multiple sclerosis, enrolled in a pregnancy study. The nucleotide sequence is TGCAGCGTTGATTCGCAGGATGAAGCTTTCTTT. Its translation is CSVDSQDEAFF.